This T cell receptor beta chain was sequenced in a study of T cells in Graves' hyperthyroidism and ophthalmopathy. Study-level findings and limits: Separation of ophthalmopathy from stable hyperthyroidism was achieved by a 13 V-J model.

Orbital computed tomography, thyroid ultrasound, serum thyroxine and TRAb, and clinical symptoms together informed the diagnoses. It was RNA transcripts that yielded the amplified TCR beta CDR3 regions. The HTBI primer set drove a first-round RT-PCR of the TCR CDR3. TCRdb re-called the multiplex PCR reads with MiXCR, one entry per CDR3 protein. The sample holds roughly 550,000 distinct CDR3 sequences, around 16% seen once. V lost 4 bases and J 2 bases, leaving 15 bases between the germline ends. This CDR3 has 15 residues. Germline CDR1 and CDR2: LNHDA and SQIVND (reference sequence). This clonotype was detected only a few times. Its target is not known.

This TCR derives from a woman in her twenties or thirties with Graves' ophthalmopathy. The chain employs TRBV19 and TRBJ2-7, with a tentative D call TRBD1 (6 bases). Sample: blood. In nucleotides, the CDR3 is TGTGCCAGTAGTACCGTCTCTGGACAGCCCTACGAGCAGTACTTC. Translation gives CASSTVSGQPYEQYF.